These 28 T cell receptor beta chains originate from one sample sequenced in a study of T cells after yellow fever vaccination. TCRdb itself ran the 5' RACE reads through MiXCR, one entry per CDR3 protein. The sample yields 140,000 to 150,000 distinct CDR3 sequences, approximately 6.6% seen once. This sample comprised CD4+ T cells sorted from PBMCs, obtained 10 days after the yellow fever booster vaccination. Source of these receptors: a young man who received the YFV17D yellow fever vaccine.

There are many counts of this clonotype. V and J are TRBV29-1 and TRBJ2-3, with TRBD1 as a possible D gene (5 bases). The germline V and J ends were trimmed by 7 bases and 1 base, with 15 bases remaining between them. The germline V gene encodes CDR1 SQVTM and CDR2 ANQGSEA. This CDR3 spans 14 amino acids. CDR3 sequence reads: CSALRIQGTDTQYF. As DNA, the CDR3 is TGCAGCGCTCTCCGAATACAGGGCACAGATACGCAGTATTTT.

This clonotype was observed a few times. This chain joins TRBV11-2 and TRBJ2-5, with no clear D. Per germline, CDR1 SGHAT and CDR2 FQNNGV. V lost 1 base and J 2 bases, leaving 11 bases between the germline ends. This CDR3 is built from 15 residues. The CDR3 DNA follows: TGTGCCAGCAGCTTAGGTTCTAGGGTACAAGAGACCCAGTACTTC. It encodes CASSLGSRVQETQYF.

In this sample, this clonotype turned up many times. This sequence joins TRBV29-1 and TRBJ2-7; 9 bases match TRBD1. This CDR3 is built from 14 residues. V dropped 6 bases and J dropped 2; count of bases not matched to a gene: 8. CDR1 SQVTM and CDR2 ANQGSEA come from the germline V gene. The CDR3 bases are TGCAGCGTATCAACCGGGACAGGGACCTACGAGCAGTACTTC. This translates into CSVSTGTGTYEQYF.

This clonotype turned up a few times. For the CDR3, the DNA is TGTGCCAGCAGCTGGGGACTAATGGAGCAGTTCTTC. It codes for CASSWGLMEQFF. The genes are TRBV5-5 and TRBJ2-1; 7 nucleotides align to TRBD2. Germline V gene lookup returns CDR1 SGHKS and CDR2 YYEKEE (reference sequence). The junction had 4 bases not matched to a gene; V was cut back by 3 bases and J by 10 bases. This CDR3 has 12 residues.

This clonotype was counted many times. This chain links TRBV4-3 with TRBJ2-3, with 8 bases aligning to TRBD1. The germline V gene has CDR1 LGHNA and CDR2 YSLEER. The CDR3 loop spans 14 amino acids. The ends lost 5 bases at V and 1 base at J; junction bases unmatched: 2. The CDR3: CASSNRGGTDTQYF. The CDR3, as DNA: TGCGCCAGCAGCAACAGGGGGGGCACAGATACGCAGTATTTT.

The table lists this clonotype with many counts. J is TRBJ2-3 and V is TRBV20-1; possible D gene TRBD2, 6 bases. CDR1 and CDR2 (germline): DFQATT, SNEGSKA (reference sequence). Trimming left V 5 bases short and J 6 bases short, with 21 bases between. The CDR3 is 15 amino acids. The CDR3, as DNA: TGCAGTGCTGTCCCGCTAGCGACCAGCTTGGATACGCAGTATTTT. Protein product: CSAVPLATSLDTQYF.

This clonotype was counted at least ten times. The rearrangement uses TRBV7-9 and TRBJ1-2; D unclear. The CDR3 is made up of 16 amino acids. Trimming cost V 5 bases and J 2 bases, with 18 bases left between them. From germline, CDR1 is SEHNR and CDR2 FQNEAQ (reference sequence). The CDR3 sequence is CASSPDYSGGNYGYTF. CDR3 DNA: TGTGCCAGCAGCCCCGACTATTCGGGAGGAAACTATGGCTACACCTTC. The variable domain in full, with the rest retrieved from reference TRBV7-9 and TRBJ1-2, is DTGVSQNPRHKITKRGQNVTFRCDPISEHNRLYWYRQTLGQGPEFLTYFQNEAQLEKSRLLSDRFSAERPKGSFSTLEIQRTEQGDSAMYLCASSPDYSGGNYGYTFGSGTRLTVV.

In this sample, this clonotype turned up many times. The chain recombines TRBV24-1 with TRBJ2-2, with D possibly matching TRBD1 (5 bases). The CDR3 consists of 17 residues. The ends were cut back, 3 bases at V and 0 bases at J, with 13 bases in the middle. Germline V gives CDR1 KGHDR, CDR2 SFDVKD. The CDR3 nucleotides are TGTGCCACCAGTGATAGGACACCGAGGACGAACACCGGGGAGCTGTTTTTT. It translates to CATSDRTPRTNTGELFF.

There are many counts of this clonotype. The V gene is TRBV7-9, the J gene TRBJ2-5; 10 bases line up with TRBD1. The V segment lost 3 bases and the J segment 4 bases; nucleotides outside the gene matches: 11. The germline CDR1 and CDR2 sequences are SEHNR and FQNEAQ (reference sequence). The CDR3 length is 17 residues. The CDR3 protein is CASSFVGDRGPRETQYF. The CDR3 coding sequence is TGTGCCAGCAGCTTCGTTGGGGACAGGGGTCCTCGAGAGACCCAGTACTTC.

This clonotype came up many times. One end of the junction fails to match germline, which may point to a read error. The CDR3: CSARDITETQYF. CDR3 bases: TGCAGTGCAAGAGACATTACGGAGACCCAGTACTTC. The rearrangement links TRBV20-1 to TRBJ2-5; D not certain. Germline V gene lookup returns CDR1 DFQATT and CDR2 SNEGSKA (reference sequence). The CDR3 length is 12 residues.

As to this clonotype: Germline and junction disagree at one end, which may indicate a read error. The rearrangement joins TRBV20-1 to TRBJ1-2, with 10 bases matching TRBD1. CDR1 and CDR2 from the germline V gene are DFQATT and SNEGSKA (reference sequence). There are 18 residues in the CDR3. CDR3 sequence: CCAQLGTGQGVSNYGYTF. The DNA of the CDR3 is TGCTGTGCCCAACTCGGTACCGGACAGGGGGTTTCTAACTATGGCTACACCTTC.

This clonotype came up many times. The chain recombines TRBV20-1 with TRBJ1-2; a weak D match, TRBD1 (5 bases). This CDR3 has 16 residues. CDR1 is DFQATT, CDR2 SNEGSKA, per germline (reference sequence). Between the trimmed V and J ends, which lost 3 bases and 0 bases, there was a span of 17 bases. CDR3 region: CSARRGGGFANYGYTF. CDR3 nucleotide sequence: TGCAGTGCTAGGAGGGGCGGGGGATTCGCTAACTATGGCTACACCTTC.

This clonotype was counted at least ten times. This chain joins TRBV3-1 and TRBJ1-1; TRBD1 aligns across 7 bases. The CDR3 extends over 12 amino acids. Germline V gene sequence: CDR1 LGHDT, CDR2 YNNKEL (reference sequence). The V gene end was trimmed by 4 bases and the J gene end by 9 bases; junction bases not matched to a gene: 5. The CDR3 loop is CASSPGTAKAFF. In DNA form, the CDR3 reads TGTGCCAGCAGCCCGGGGACAGCCAAAGCTTTCTTT. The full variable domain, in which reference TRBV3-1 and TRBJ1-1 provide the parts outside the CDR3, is DTAVSQTPKYLVTQMGNDKSIKCEQNLGHDTMYWYKQDSKKFLKIMFSYNNKELIINETVPNRFSPKSPDKAHLNLHINSLELGDSAVYFCASSPGTAKAFFGQGTRLTVV.

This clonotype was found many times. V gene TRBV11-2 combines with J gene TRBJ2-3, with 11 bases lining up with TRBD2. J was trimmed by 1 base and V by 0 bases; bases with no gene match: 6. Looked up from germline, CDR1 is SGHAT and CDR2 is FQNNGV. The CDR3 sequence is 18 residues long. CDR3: CASSLEGVAGGGTDTQYF. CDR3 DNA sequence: TGTGCCAGCAGCTTAGAGGGGGTAGCGGGAGGGGGCACAGATACGCAGTATTTT. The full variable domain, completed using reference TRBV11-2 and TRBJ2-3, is EAGVAQSPRYKIIEKRQSVAFWCNPISGHATLYWYQQILGQGPKLLIQFQNNGVVDDSQLPKDRFSAERLKGVDSTLKIQPAKLEDSAVYLCASSLEGVAGGGTDTQYFGPGTRLTVL.

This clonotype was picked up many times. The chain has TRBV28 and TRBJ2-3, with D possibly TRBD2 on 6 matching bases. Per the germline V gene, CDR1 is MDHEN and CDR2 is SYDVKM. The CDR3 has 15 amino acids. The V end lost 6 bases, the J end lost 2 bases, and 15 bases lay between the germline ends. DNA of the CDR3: TGTGCCAGCAGGTCCCCGGGACTGCTCACAGATACGCAGTATTTT. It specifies CASRSPGLLTDTQYF.

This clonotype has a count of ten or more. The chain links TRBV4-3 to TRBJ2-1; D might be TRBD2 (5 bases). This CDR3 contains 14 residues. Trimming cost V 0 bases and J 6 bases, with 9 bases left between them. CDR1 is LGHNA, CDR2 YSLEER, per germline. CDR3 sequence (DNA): TGCGCCAGCAGCCAAGAGAGCAGCGGCAATGAGCAGTTCTTC. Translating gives CASSQESSGNEQFF.

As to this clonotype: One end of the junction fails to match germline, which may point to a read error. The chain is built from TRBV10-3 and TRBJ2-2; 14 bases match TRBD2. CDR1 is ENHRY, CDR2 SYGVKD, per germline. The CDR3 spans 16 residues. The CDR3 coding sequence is TGTACCATCAGAATCGGACTAGCGGGAGGAACCGGGGAGCTGTTTTTT. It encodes CTIRIGLAGGTGELFF.

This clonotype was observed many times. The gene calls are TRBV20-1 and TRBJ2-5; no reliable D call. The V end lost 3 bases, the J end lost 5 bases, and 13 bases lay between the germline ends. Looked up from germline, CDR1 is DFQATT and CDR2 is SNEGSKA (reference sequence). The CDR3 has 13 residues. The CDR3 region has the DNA TGCAGTGCTAGCCGGGCCCCCGATGAGACCCAGTACTTC. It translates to CSASRAPDETQYF.

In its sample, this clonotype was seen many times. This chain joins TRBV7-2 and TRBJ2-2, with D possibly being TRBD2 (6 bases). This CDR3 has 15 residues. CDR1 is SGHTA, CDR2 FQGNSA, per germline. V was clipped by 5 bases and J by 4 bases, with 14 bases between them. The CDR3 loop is CASSLVGGVTGELFF. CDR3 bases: TGTGCCAGCAGCCTGGTTGGAGGGGTCACCGGGGAGCTGTTTTTT.

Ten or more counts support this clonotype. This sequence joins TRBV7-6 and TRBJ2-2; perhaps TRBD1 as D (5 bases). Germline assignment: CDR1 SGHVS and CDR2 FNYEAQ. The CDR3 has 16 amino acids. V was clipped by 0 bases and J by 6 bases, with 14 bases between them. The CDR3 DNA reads TGTGCCAGCAGCTTAGCGCAGGGCCGGGTTTCCGGGGAGCTGTTTTTT. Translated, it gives CASSLAQGRVSGELFF.

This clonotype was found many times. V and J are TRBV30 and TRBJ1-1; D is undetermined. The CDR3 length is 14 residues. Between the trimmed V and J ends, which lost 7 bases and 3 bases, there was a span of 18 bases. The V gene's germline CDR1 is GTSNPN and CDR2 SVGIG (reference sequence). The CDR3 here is CASPRPGSHTEAFF. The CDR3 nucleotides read TGTGCCTCCCCCCGGCCCGGCTCCCACACTGAAGCTTTCTTT.

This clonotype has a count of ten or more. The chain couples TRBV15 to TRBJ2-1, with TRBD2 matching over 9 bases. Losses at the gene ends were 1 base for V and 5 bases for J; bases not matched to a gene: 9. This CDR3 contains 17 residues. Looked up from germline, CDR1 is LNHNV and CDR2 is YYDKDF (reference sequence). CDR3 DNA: TGTGCCACCAGCAGAGTGGGGCCGGGACTAGCCCACAATGAGCAGTTCTTC. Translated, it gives CATSRVGPGLAHNEQFF.

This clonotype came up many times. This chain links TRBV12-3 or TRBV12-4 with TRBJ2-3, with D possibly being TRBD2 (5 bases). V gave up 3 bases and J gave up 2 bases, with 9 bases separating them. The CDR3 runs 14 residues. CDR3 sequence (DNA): TGTGCCAGCAGTTTTTTCGGGGACACAGATACGCAGTATTTT. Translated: CASSFFGDTDTQYF.

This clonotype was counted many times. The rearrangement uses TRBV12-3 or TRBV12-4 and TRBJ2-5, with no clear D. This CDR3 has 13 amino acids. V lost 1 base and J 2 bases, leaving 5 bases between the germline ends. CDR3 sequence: CASSLVAQETQYF. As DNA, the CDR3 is TGTGCCAGCAGTTTAGTTGCTCAAGAGACCCAGTACTTC.

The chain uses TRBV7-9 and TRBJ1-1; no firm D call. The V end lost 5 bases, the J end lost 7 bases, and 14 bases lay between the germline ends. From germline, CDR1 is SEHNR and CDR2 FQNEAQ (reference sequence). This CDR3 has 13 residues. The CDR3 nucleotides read TGTGCCAGCAGCCCGGCGGGGTTGGGTGAAGCTTTCTTT. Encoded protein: CASSPAGLGEAFF. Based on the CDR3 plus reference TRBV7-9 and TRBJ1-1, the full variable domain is DTGVSQNPRHKITKRGQNVTFRCDPISEHNRLYWYRQTLGQGPEFLTYFQNEAQLEKSRLLSDRFSAERPKGSFSTLEIQRTEQGDSAMYLCASSPAGLGEAFFGQGTRLTVV.

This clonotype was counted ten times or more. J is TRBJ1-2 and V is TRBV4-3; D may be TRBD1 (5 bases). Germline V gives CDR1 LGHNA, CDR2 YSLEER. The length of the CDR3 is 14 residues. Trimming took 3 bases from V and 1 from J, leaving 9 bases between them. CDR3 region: CASSQGPINYGYTF. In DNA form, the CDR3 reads TGCGCCAGCAGCCAGGGACCGATTAACTATGGCTACACCTTC.

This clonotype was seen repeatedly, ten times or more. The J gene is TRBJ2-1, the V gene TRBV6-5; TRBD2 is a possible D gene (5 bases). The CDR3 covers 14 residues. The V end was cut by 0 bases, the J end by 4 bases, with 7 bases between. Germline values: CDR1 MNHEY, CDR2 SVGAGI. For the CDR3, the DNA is TGTGCCAGCAGTTACTCTAGCGTTTACAATGAGCAGTTCTTC. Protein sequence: CASSYSSVYNEQFF.

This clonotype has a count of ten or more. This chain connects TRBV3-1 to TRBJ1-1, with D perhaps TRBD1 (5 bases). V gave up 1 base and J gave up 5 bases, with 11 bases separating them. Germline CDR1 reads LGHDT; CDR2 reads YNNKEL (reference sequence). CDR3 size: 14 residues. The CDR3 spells CASSQGGVGTEAFF. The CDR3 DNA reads TGTGCCAGCAGCCAAGGGGGGGTGGGGACTGAAGCTTTCTTT.